This is a list of T cell receptor beta chains from one sample in a study of cytomegalovirus exposure and HLA in healthy donors. Sequencing used immunoSEQ multiplex PCR; TCRdb keeps in-frame clones, though not all of them. The repertoire consists of roughly 110,000 clones, with about three quarters occurring once and the leading ten covering approximately 0.8%. Source material: PBMCs. The source of these receptors is a boy aged 5-17 years in good health and CMV-seronegative. The CDR3 runs from the conserved cysteine through the conserved F or W. D genes are given only for firm matches. The size of a clone is reported for some rows only, either as once, few or many, or as a class for expanded clones.

>once|TRBV27|NA|TRBJ1-1
CASRDDSLHTEAFF
TGTGCCAGCAGAGACGACAGTCTACACACTGAAGCTTTCTTT
>NA|TRBV28|NA|TRBJ1-1
CASSFTGLGNTEAFF
TGTGCCAGCAGTTTCACAGGGCTTGGAAACACTGAAGCTTTCTTT
>NA|TRBV30|NA|TRBJ1-1
CAWNPSPNTEAFF
TGTGCCTGGAACCCCAGTCCGAACACTGAAGCTTTCTTT
>NA|TRBV28|TRBD1|TRBJ2-4
CASSPLVDRAKNIQYF
TGTGCCAGTAGTCCTCTAGTGGACAGGGCCAAAAACATTCAGTACTTC
>NA|TRBV6-5|NA|TRBJ2-2
CASRRGPTGELFF
TGTGCCAGCAGGCGGGGTCCGACAGGGGAGCTGTTTTTT
>NA|TRBV7-9|NA|TRBJ1-2
CASSARDPANYGYTF
TGTGCCAGCAGCGCGCGGGACCCCGCTAACTATGGCTACACCTTC
>few|TRBV6-1|NA|TRBJ1-2
CASRGDTSNYGYTF
TGTGCCAGCAGGGGGGACACCTCTAACTATGGCTACACCTTC
>once|TRBV27|NA|TRBJ1-1
CASSLGEVTEAFF
TGTGCCAGCAGTTTGGGGGAGGTCACTGAAGCTTTCTTT
>NA|TRBV7-2|NA|TRBJ2-5
CASSPGGTQYF
TGTGCCAGCAGCCCCGGGGGGACCCAGTACTTC
>few|TRBV6-5|NA|TRBJ1-1
CASSYSGAEAFF
TGTGCCAGCAGTTACTCGGGGGCGGAAGCTTTCTTT
>NA|TRBV7-3|TRBD1|TRBJ2-5
CASSFSDRGTQYF
TGTGCCAGCAGCTTCTCTGACAGGGGGACCCAGTACTTC
>NA|TRBV6-5|NA|TRBJ1-1
CASSGNTEAFF
TGTGCCAGCTCGGGGAACACTGAAGCTTTCTTT
>NA|TRBV5-1|NA|TRBJ1-1
CASSAQGMNTEAFF
TGCGCCAGCAGCGCCCAGGGGATGAACACTGAAGCTTTCTTT
>NA|TRBV5-1|NA|TRBJ2-1
CASSFTGFHNEQFF
TGCGCCAGCAGCTTCACAGGCTTTCACAATGAGCAGTTCTTC
>NA|TRBV7-9|TRBD1|TRBJ2-3
CASRLKDGTRQGDTQYF
TGTGCCAGCAGATTAAAGGATGGGACGAGACAGGGAGATACGCAGTATTTT
>few|TRBV4-3|NA|TRBJ1-5
CASSQDHRNQPQHF
TGCGCCAGCAGCCAAGATCACAGGAATCAGCCCCAGCATTTT
>NA|TRBV6-6|TRBD1|TRBJ1-1
CASSTRDRGNTEAFF
TGTGCCAGCAGTACCCGGGACAGGGGGAACACTGAAGCTTTCTTT
>NA|TRBV6-5|NA|TRBJ1-5
CASSKVGSINQPQHF
TGTGCCAGCTCCAAAGTGGGCAGCATCAATCAGCCCCAGCATTTT
>NA|TRBV13|NA|TRBJ1-1
CASSLGQWNTEAFF
TGTGCCAGCAGCTTAGGGCAGTGGAACACTGAAGCTTTCTTT
>few|TRBV7-6|NA|TRBJ1-1
CASSLGQFSSVNTEAFF
TGTGCCAGCAGCTTAGGACAGTTTTCTTCGGTGAACACTGAAGCTTTCTTT
>NA|TRBV5-1|NA|TRBJ1-1
CASSLVSGNTEAFF
TGCGCCAGCAGCTTGGTTTCAGGGAACACTGAAGCTTTCTTT
>once|TRBV9|TRBD1|TRBJ1-1
CASSTNSRTGTTEAFF
TGTGCCAGCAGCACTAATTCTAGGACAGGGACCACTGAAGCTTTCTTT
>NA|TRBV30|NA|TRBJ1-4
CAWSSSESREKLFF
TGTGCCTGGAGTTCTTCTGAGTCGCGCGAAAAACTGTTTTTT
>NA|TRBV5-6|NA|TRBJ2-3
CASSLDWAGPSTDTQYF
TGTGCCAGCAGCTTGGACTGGGCAGGGCCATCCACAGATACGCAGTATTTT
>NA|TRBV5-1|NA|TRBJ2-1
CASSPTQVYNEQFF
TGCGCCAGCAGCCCTACACAGGTTTACAATGAGCAGTTCTTC
>few|TRBV29-1|TRBD1|TRBJ1-2
CSASKGQGSGYTF
TGCAGCGCCTCGAAGGGACAGGGAAGTGGCTACACCTTC
>few|TRBV5-6|NA|TRBJ2-2
CASSLGQVNTGELFF
TGTGCCAGCAGCTTGGGACAGGTGAACACCGGGGAGCTGTTTTTT
>NA|TRBV10-3|TRBD1|TRBJ1-1
CAISESKGTANTEAFF
TGTGCCATCAGTGAGTCTAAAGGGACAGCGAACACTGAAGCTTTCTTT